Presented here are 25 T cell receptor beta chains from one specimen sequenced in a study of blood T cell repertoires in COVID-19. TCRdb's copy holds only in-frame clones and misses some; the assay was immunoSEQ multiplex PCR. The table lists around 140,000 clones, approximately 89% of them singletons, with over 9.5% in the top ten. Sample: peripheral blood. The receptors were sampled from a man in his fifties or sixties with active or convalescent COVID-19.

V gene TRBV18 combines with J gene TRBJ1-2; D unclear. CDR3 length: 13 amino acids. Trimming removed 2 bases from V and 6 bases from J, with 10 bases in between. Germline assignment: CDR1 KGHSH and CDR2 LQKENI. The CDR3 coding sequence is TGTGCCAGCTCACCATATGTCACTAATGGCTACACCTTC. Its translation: CASSPYVTNGYTF. Using reference TRBV18 and TRBJ1-2 for the parts outside the CDR3, the full variable domain is NAGVMQNPRHLVRRRGQEARLRCSPMKGHSHVYWYRQLPEEGLKFMVYLQKENIIDESGMPKERFSAEFPKEGPSILRIQQVVRGDSAAYFCASSPYVTNGYTFGSGTRLTVV.

J is TRBJ1-2 and V is TRBV28; 9 bases are shared with TRBD1. CDR1 is MDHEN and CDR2 is SYDVKM in the germline V gene. The CDR3 length is 14 residues. With 8 bases clipped from V and 5 bases from J, the junction kept 9 bases outside the gene matches. The CDR3 nucleotides are TGTGCCAGCCGACCTACAGGGGGCAGTTATGGCTACACCTTC. Its protein product is CASRPTGGSYGYTF.

CDR3 sequence (DNA): TGTGCCAGCAGTCAGGGCACTGAAGCTTTCTTT. Translating it yields CASSQGTEAFF. The chain recombines TRBV2 with TRBJ1-1; possible D gene TRBD1, 5 bases. With 5 bases removed from V and 4 bases from J, the gap between germline ends came to 5 bases. The CDR3 is made up of 11 amino acids. Germline V gene sequence: CDR1 SNHLY, CDR2 FYNNEI.

The V call is TRBV19, the J call TRBJ1-2, with 7 bases lining up with TRBD1. The CDR3 spans 12 residues. Germline V CDR1 and CDR2: LNHDA, SQIVND (reference sequence). V shed 6 bases and J 4 bases; nucleotides not matched to a gene: 2. DNA of the CDR3: TGTGCCAGTAGCGACAGGGTCTATGGCTACACCTTC. It encodes CASSDRVYGYTF.

The chain couples TRBV5-4 to TRBJ2-3, with 7 bases fitting TRBD1. The CDR3 runs 15 residues. Germline trimming cut 0 bases from V and 3 bases from J; bases unmatched to any gene: 4. The germline V gene has CDR1 SGHNT and CDR2 YYREEE (reference sequence). As DNA, the CDR3 is TGTGCCAGCAGCTTGGCCCGACAGGGAACAGATACGCAGTATTTT. It yields the protein CASSLARQGTDTQYF.

The chain uses TRBV5-1 and TRBJ2-5, with D possibly being TRBD2 (6 bases). Germline CDR1 reads SGHRS; CDR2 reads YFSETQ. Trimming stripped 0 bases from V and 10 bases from J, with 19 bases between. The CDR3 length is 15 residues. CDR3 DNA: TGCGCCAGCAGCTTGGAAGGGAGACTAGATCGGGTCCAGTACTTC. It translates to CASSLEGRLDRVQYF.

The rearrangement joins TRBV5-4 to TRBJ2-7; TRBD2 agrees at 8 bases. This CDR3 spans 14 amino acids. CDR1 SGHNT and CDR2 YYREEE come from the germline V gene (reference sequence). V shed 0 bases, J shed 1 base, and the junction held 0 bases outside the gene matches. The CDR3 loop reads CASSLGGGSYEQYF. The DNA for the CDR3 is TGTGCCAGCAGCTTGGGCGGGGGGTCCTACGAGCAGTACTTC.

In its sample, this clone was seen a few times. CDR3 sequence (DNA): TGTGCCAGCAGCTTAGATAGACGGGTTAGCGGCTACACCTTC. Its protein is CASSLDRRVSGYTF. The chain recombines TRBV11-2 with TRBJ1-2, with D unresolved. Germline CDR1 reads SGHAT; CDR2 reads FQNNGV. V was clipped by 0 bases and J by 8 bases, with 13 bases between them. This CDR3 has 14 amino acids.

The gene calls are TRBV14 and TRBJ2-5; the match to TRBD1 covers 9 bases. There are 15 residues in the CDR3. CDR1 and CDR2 from the germline V gene are SGHDN and FVKESK. V was clipped by 3 bases and J by 5 bases; unmatched bases: 7. The CDR3 DNA reads as TGTGCCAGCAGCCAGGCATCCGGGACAGGGGAGACCCAGTACTTC. Protein product: CASSQASGTGETQYF.

The rearrangement joins TRBV4-3 to TRBJ2-7, with D tentatively TRBD1 (6 bases). The CDR3 runs 13 residues. V lost 0 bases and J 7 bases, leaving 10 bases between the germline ends. CDR1 is LGHNA, CDR2 YSLEER, per germline. For the CDR3, the DNA is TGCGCCAGCAGCCAAGAACAGGGCCGAGAGCAGTACTTC. It specifies CASSQEQGREQYF.

The chain couples TRBV5-4 to TRBJ2-3; 9 bases align to TRBD2. V shed 3 bases and J 5 bases; nucleotides not matched to a gene: 10. CDR1 and CDR2 (germline): SGHNT, YYREEE (reference sequence). This CDR3 is 16 amino acids long. Written as DNA, the CDR3 is TGTGCCAGCAGCTCGCCGGGGATAGCGGGAGTAGATACGCAGTATTTT. Translating gives CASSSPGIAGVDTQYF.

The sample holds a few counts of this clone. V is TRBV5-1 and J is TRBJ2-1; 14 bases align to TRBD2. Germline V gene data show CDR1 as SGHRS and CDR2 as YFSETQ. The CDR3 covers 14 residues. Trimming removed 7 bases from V and 4 bases from J; junction bases left unmatched: 1. In DNA, the CDR3 is TGCGCCAGCGGACTAGCGGGAGGTTACAATGAGCAGTTCTTC. It encodes CASGLAGGYNEQFF.

The CDR3 coding sequence is TGCGCCAGCAGCCCCGACGGACAGGGCTACGAGCAGTACTTC. Translated: CASSPDGQGYEQYF. The chain combines TRBV5-1 with TRBJ2-7, with TRBD1 matching 8 bases. Germline CDR1 reads SGHRS; CDR2 reads YFSETQ. This CDR3 comprises 14 residues. Trimming cost V 4 bases and J 3 bases; bases outside gene matches: 6.

This clone turned up a few times. The chain joins TRBV7-9 to TRBJ2-2; a weak D match, TRBD2 (6 bases). Looked up from germline, CDR1 is SEHNR and CDR2 is FQNEAQ (reference sequence). Deletions cut 5 bases from V and 1 base from J, with 14 bases between. This CDR3 region has 16 residues. DNA for the CDR3: TGTGCCAGCAGCCCCACAGGAGGGATGAACACCGGGGAGCTGTTTTTT. Amino acids: CASSPTGGMNTGELFF.

The genes are TRBV4-2 and TRBJ2-1, with D maybe TRBD1 (7 bases). Deletions cut 2 bases from V and 10 bases from J, with 12 bases between. This CDR3 comprises 13 residues. CDR1 is LGHNA, CDR2 YNFKEQ, per germline. The CDR3 coding sequence is TGTGCCAGCAGCCAATACAGGGGAGGCGAGCAGTTCTTC. Its protein product is CASSQYRGGEQFF.

The chain links TRBV7-9 to TRBJ1-1; D is unresolved. The CDR3 consists of 14 residues. Trimming shortened V by 3 bases and J by 6 bases, and 14 bases separated the two germline ends. Germline V lookup: CDR1 SEHNR, CDR2 FQNEAQ (reference sequence). CDR3 protein: CASSFPANGAEAFF. The CDR3 DNA sequence: TGTGCCAGCAGCTTCCCAGCGAACGGGGCTGAAGCTTTCTTT. Complete variable domain (other parts from reference TRBV7-9 and TRBJ1-1): DTGVSQNPRHKITKRGQNVTFRCDPISEHNRLYWYRQTLGQGPEFLTYFQNEAQLEKSRLLSDRFSAERPKGSFSTLEIQRTEQGDSAMYLCASSFPANGAEAFFGQGTRLTVV.

The chain employs TRBV2 and TRBJ2-3; D is uncertain. V lost 6 bases and J 0 bases, leaving 10 bases between the germline ends. Per the germline V gene, CDR1 is SNHLY and CDR2 is FYNNEI. The CDR3 consists of 14 residues. The DNA for the CDR3 is TGTGCCAGCAGAATTGGTACTAGCACAGATACGCAGTATTTT. This gives the protein CASRIGTSTDTQYF.

This chain joins TRBV19 and TRBJ2-7, with D tentatively TRBD2 (6 bases). Germline CDR1 and CDR2: LNHDA and SQIVND (reference sequence). The ends were cut back, 6 bases at V and 2 bases at J, with 11 bases in the middle. The CDR3 length is 13 residues. CDR3 protein: CASSSSATYEQYF. The CDR3 bases are TGTGCCAGTAGCTCTAGCGCGACCTACGAGCAGTACTTC.

The chain carries TRBV3-1 (or the pseudogene TRBV3-2) and TRBJ1-1, with 7 bases lining up with TRBD1. V dropped 4 bases and J dropped 1; count of bases not matched to a gene: 6. CDR3 size: 15 residues. Germline loops: CDR1 LGHDT, CDR2 YNNKEL (reference sequence). The CDR3 DNA sequence: TGTGCCAGCAGCCGCACGGGACAGACGAACACTGAAGCTTTCTTT. It translates to CASSRTGQTNTEAFF.

The J gene is TRBJ2-1, the V gene TRBV9; 7 positions match TRBD2. The germline V gene has CDR1 SGDLS and CDR2 YYNGEE. V was clipped by 4 bases and J by 1 base; unmatched bases: 5. The CDR3 runs to 15 residues. This CDR3 reads CASSSLRGSYNEQFF. The DNA of the CDR3 is TGTGCCAGCAGCTCCCTGCGGGGGTCCTACAATGAGCAGTTCTTC.

The chain joins TRBV21-1 to TRBJ1-1. TRBV21-1 is labeled a pseudogene. This CDR3 region has 16 residues. As DNA, the CDR3 is TGTGCCAGCAGCAAAGCGCTGGAGGACCGTAACACTGAAGCTTTCTTT. Translation gives CASSKALEDRNTEAFF.

The chain joins TRBV21-1 to TRBJ2-5; TRBD2 is the table's D call and was not checked against the DNA. TRBV21-1 is given as a pseudogene. The CDR3 runs 14 residues. CDR3 nucleotide sequence: TGTGCCAGCAGCAAACTTAGATCCATAGAGACCCAGTACTTC. As protein: CASSKLRSIETQYF.

The genes are TRBV28 and TRBJ1-2, with a weak D call TRBD1 (6 bases). The V gene's germline CDR1 is MDHEN and CDR2 SYDVKM. V lost 1 base to trimming and J lost 7 bases, with 13 bases between them. The CDR3 consists of 14 residues. CDR3 bases: TGTGCCAGCAGTTTATTGGGGGGGCAAAGTGGCTACACCTTC. Its protein is CASSLLGGQSGYTF.

This sequence joins TRBV6-2 or TRBV6-3 and TRBJ2-7; 10 bases line up with TRBD1. The J segment lost 7 bases and the V segment lost 2 bases, leaving 8 bases of the junction unmatched. The CDR3 consists of 15 residues. Germline V CDR1 and CDR2: MNHEY, SVGEGT. The CDR3 DNA is TGTGCCAGCAGTTACGACTTTCCGGGACAGGGGGAGCAGTACTTC. Encoded protein: CASSYDFPGQGEQYF.

The rearrangement uses TRBV4-1 and TRBJ1-2; D is possibly TRBD1 (6 bases). The CDR3 runs to 13 residues. Germline lookup yields CDR1 MGHRA and CDR2 YSYEKL. The V gene lost 0 bases and the J gene lost 9 bases, with 11 bases spanning the gap. The CDR3 nucleotides read TGCGCCAGCAGCCAAGATCACAGGGCGAGCTACACCTTC. This translates into CASSQDHRASYTF.